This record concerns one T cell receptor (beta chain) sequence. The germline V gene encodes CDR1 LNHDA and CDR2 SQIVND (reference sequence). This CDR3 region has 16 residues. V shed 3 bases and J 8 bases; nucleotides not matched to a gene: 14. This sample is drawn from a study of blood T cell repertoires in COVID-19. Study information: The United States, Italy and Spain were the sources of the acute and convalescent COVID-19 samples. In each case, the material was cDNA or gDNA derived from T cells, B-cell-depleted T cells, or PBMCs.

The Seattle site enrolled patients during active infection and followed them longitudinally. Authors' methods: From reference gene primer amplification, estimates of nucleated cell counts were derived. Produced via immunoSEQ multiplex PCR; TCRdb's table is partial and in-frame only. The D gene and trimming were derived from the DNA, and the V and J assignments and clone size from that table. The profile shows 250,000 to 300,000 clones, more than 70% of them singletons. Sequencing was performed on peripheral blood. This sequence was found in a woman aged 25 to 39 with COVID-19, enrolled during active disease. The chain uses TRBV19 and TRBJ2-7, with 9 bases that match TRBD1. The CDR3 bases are TGTGCCAGTAGTATCGGGACAGGGCCGCCTATTACGAAGCAGTACTTC. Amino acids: CASSIGTGPPITKQYF.